The entry below gives a single T cell receptor (beta chain) sequence along with its context. The target antigen is unknown. The record originates from a study of T cell responses to AZD1222 COVID-19 vaccine. Study-level information: The analysis combined second doses at about 4 or about 12 weeks.

Measured with immunoSEQ multiplex PCR; TCRdb has only the in-frame clones, and not every one. Counted here are roughly 170,000 clones, 91% occurring once; the ten biggest clones make up approximately 2%. Study-wide results and caveats: Baseline testing showed seropositivity in only six or seven AZD1222 recipients. Repertoires were obtained only post-peak T cell response.

V was clipped by 1 base and J by 7 bases; unmatched bases: 9. Germline V lookup: CDR1 LNHNV, CDR2 YYDKDF (reference sequence). This CDR3 region has 16 residues. Sequencing was performed on peripheral blood, taken on day 0 of AZD1222 vaccination. The chain links TRBV15 to TRBJ2-1; TRBD2 aligns across 8 bases. This TCR was sampled from an adult in good health. CDR3: CATSRGVGGGTNEQFF. The CDR3 coding sequence is TGTGCCACCAGCAGAGGAGTAGGCGGGGGGACTAATGAGCAGTTCTTC.